This entry lists 20 T cell receptor beta chains sequenced from one sample in a study of regulatory T cells in long-lasting Graves disease. Investigators prepared the TCR beta libraries by applying iRepertoire HTBI primers and Arm-PCR of CDR3 regions. TCRdb independently ran MiXCR on the multiplex PCR reads; one entry per CDR3 protein. The sample comprises 500,000 to 700,000 distinct CDR3 sequences, 25% to 35% of which are singletons, and around 40% rests with the top ten. Time point noted: persistent/refractory GD, antithyroid drugs over 5 years with positive TRAb. There was RNA extracted from PBMCs, and the TCR library was made from it. The sequenced sample was peripheral blood mononuclear cells (PBMCs), obtained when the disease was refractory, from a patient treated with antithyroid drugs. These receptors were taken from a female donor with Graves disease.

The chain uses TRBV20-1 and TRBJ1-1; no clear D. This CDR3 is 15 amino acids long. Germline V CDR1 and CDR2: DFQATT, SNEGSKA (reference sequence). Trimming removed 3 bases at V and 0 bases at J, with 14 bases between. For the CDR3, the DNA is TGCAGTGCTAGTGATAGGAAACGGATGAACACTGAAGCTTTCTTT. Its translation is CSASDRKRMNTEAFF.

This chain connects TRBV7-9 to TRBJ2-5, with a tentative D call TRBD1 (6 bases). V was shortened by 2 bases and J by 5 bases, with 18 bases between the two germline ends. The V gene's germline CDR1 is SEHNR and CDR2 FQNEAQ (reference sequence). This CDR3 contains 16 residues. Written as DNA, the CDR3 is TGTGCCAGCAGCTTACGGGACGCAGGGGTAAGGGAGACCCAGTACTTC. It codes for CASSLRDAGVRETQYF.

This clonotype was counted a few times. Germline is not matched at one junction end, which may reflect a read error. This chain connects TRBV20-1 to TRBJ2-5; D is perhaps TRBD2 (5 bases). This CDR3 region has 15 residues. The germline CDR1 and CDR2 sequences are DFQATT and SNEGSKA (reference sequence). The CDR3 DNA reads TGCAGTGCCAGAGGTGGGAGCGGTCTACAAGAGACCCAGTACTTC. As protein: CSARGGSGLQETQYF.

The chain employs TRBV7-2 and TRBJ1-5; maybe TRBD1 (5 bases). The CDR3 sequence is 15 residues long. The V gene's germline CDR1 is SGHTA and CDR2 FQGNSA. V was shortened by 1 base and J by 6 bases, with 13 bases between the two germline ends. This CDR3 is CASSLVQGTIQPQHF. DNA for the CDR3: TGTGCCAGCAGCTTAGTCCAGGGTACGATTCAGCCCCAGCATTTT.

This chain links TRBV6-9 with TRBJ1-5; 12 bases map to TRBD1. With V trimmed by 4 bases and J by 7 bases, 11 bases remained unmatched. CDR1 is MNHGY, CDR2 SVAAGI, per germline. The CDR3 length is 17 residues. This chain's CDR3 is CASSLGQGAGGAQPQHF. Here the CDR3 DNA reads TGTGCCAGCAGTTTGGGACAGGGGGCCGGGGGTGCCCAGCCCCAGCATTTT.

Only a few counts were recorded for this clonotype. CDR3 coding DNA: TGTGCCAGTAGTATTGCAGGGTCAGGCTCTGCCCAAGATAGCAATCAGCCCCAGCATTTT. Protein: CASSIAGSGSAQDSNQPQHF. The chain is built from TRBV19 and TRBJ1-5; D may be TRBD1 (5 bases). The germline V gene encodes CDR1 LNHDA and CDR2 SQIVND (reference sequence). CDR3 length: 20 residues. Trimming pared 3 bases from V and 0 bases from J, leaving 24 bases between. Combining the CDR3 with reference TRBV19 and TRBJ1-5 gives the whole variable domain DGGITQSPKYLFRKEGQNVTLSCEQNLNHDAMYWYRQDPGQGLRLIYYSQIVNDFQKGDIAEGYSVSREKKESFPLTVTSAQKNPTAFYLCASSIAGSGSAQDSNQPQHFGDGTRLSIL.

This clonotype was detected only a few times. J is TRBJ2-5 and V is TRBV20-1; 10 bases map to TRBD2. CDR3 length: 13 residues. V trimming: 5 bases; J trimming: 5 bases; junction bases outside the gene matches: 5. The germline gives CDR1 DFQATT, CDR2 SNEGSKA (reference sequence). The CDR3 DNA is TGCAGTGCTCGGGGACTAGCGTATGAGACCCAGTACTTC. It codes for CSARGLAYETQYF.

This clonotype was detected ten times or more. J is TRBJ1-2 and V is TRBV28; TRBD1 matches 8 bases. V shed 7 bases and J 4 bases; nucleotides not matched to a gene: 5. Per germline, CDR1 MDHEN and CDR2 SYDVKM. The CDR3 is 13 amino acids. The CDR3 loop reads CASNEQGGYGYTF. DNA of the CDR3: TGTGCCAGCAACGAACAGGGGGGCTATGGCTACACCTTC.

This clonotype appeared once. This chain uses TRBV27 with TRBJ1-1, with 9 bases lining up with TRBD1. The V segment lost 6 bases and the J segment 9 bases; nucleotides outside the gene matches: 5. Germline assignment: CDR1 MNHEY and CDR2 SMNVEV (reference sequence). The CDR3 contains 12 residues. The CDR3 nucleotides are TGTGCCAGCAGACCCACAGGGGGCCAAGCTTTCTTT. Translated, it gives CASRPTGGQAFF.

This clonotype was observed a handful of times. This rearrangement joins TRBV28 to TRBJ1-4; D is ambiguous. The V gene lost 5 bases and the J gene lost 3 bases, with 16 bases spanning the gap. CDR1 and CDR2 from the germline V gene are MDHEN and SYDVKM. The CDR3 contains 16 residues. As DNA, the CDR3 is TGTGCCAGCAGTCCCCGCCAGGTTCAATCTAATGAAAAACTGTTTTTT. Encoded protein: CASSPRQVQSNEKLFF.

The chain is built from TRBV27 and TRBJ1-5; 8 nucleotides match TRBD1. With V trimmed by 5 bases and J by 3 bases, 9 bases remained unmatched. Germline-derived CDR1 and CDR2 are MNHEY and SMNVEV (reference sequence). CDR3 length: 16 residues. The CDR3 reads CASSPIRQGINQPQHF. The CDR3 coding sequence is TGTGCCAGCAGTCCCATAAGACAGGGGATCAATCAGCCCCAGCATTTT.

This clonotype has ten or more counts. The CDR3 nucleotides are TGTGCCAGCAGTTACTCCCTGAGCAATGAGCAGTTCTTC. Its translation: CASSYSLSNEQFF. The chain combines TRBV6-2 or TRBV6-3 with TRBJ2-1, with unresolved D. V lost 0 bases and J 6 bases, leaving 6 bases between the germline ends. Germline assignment: CDR1 MNHEY and CDR2 SVGEGT. There are 13 residues in the CDR3.

This rearrangement joins TRBV9 to TRBJ2-2, with unresolved D. CDR3 length equals 14 residues. Germline CDR1 reads SGDLS; CDR2 reads YYNGEE. Trimming took off 3 bases at V and 0 bases at J, with 6 bases between the two ends. Written as DNA, the CDR3 is TGTGCCAGCAGCGAGCGTTCGAACACCGGGGAGCTGTTTTTT. This codes for CASSERSNTGELFF.

A note on this clonotype: A clone one base away is much larger, so this may be a read error. The chain links TRBV11-2 to TRBJ2-5; D is undetermined. CDR1 is SGHAT, CDR2 FQNNGV, per germline. The CDR3 consists of 13 residues. CDR3 DNA: TGTGCCAGCAGCTTAGAGACATCAGAGACCCAGCACTTC. Translation gives CASSLETSETQHF.

This clonotype has at least ten counts. J is TRBJ2-5 and V is TRBV3-1, with 7 bases fitting TRBD1. This CDR3 contains 15 residues. Trimming removed 0 bases from V and 0 bases from J; junction bases left unmatched: 1. Germline values: CDR1 LGHDT, CDR2 YNNKEL (reference sequence). The CDR3, as DNA: TGTGCCAGCAGCCAAGATACAGGGGACCAAGAGACCCAGTACTTC. This encodes CASSQDTGDQETQYF.

The chain carries TRBV19 and TRBJ2-5; D is possibly TRBD1 or TRBD2 (5 bases each). The CDR3 is 13 amino acids. Germline V lookup: CDR1 LNHDA, CDR2 SQIVND (reference sequence). Trimming removed 3 bases at V and 5 bases at J, with 10 bases between. CDR3 region: CASSIVGVETQYF. CDR3 nucleotides: TGTGCCAGTAGTATCGTGGGGGTGGAGACCCAGTACTTC.

This clonotype was observed a handful of times. The CDR3 here is CASSFPRGELETGELFF. The CDR3 region has the DNA TGTGCCAGCAGCTTCCCGAGGGGGGAATTGGAGACCGGGGAGCTGTTTTTT. This sequence joins TRBV9 and TRBJ2-2; D tentatively reads TRBD1 or TRBD2 (6 bases each). Trimming took off 4 bases at V and 5 bases at J, with 21 bases between the two ends. CDR1 SGDLS and CDR2 YYNGEE come from the germline V gene. This CDR3 region has 17 residues.

This clonotype was counted between two and nine times. The rearrangement links TRBV24-1 to TRBJ1-1, with unresolved D. The CDR3 consists of 11 residues. The V end was cut by 3 bases, the J end by 7 bases, with 5 bases between. Germline V gene lookup returns CDR1 KGHDR and CDR2 SFDVKD. The CDR3 DNA sequence: TGTGCCACCAGTGATAGGTTTGAAGCTTTCTTT. This translates into CATSDRFEAFF.

The chain has TRBV4-1 and TRBJ2-7; TRBD1 agrees at 7 bases. V shed 4 bases and J 4 bases; nucleotides not matched to a gene: 7. The length of the CDR3 is 14 residues. The germline V gene has CDR1 MGHRA and CDR2 YSYEKL. CDR3 loop: CASSPETGWYEQYF. Here the CDR3 DNA reads TGCGCCAGCAGCCCAGAGACAGGGTGGTACGAGCAGTACTTC.

The chain uses TRBV9 and TRBJ2-3; D not certain. Trimming removed 0 bases from V and 3 bases from J, with 14 bases in between. Germline V gives CDR1 SGDLS, CDR2 YYNGEE. CDR3 length equals 16 residues. Written as DNA, the CDR3 is TGTGCCAGCAGCGTAGGTCTAGGGTTCGGTACAGATACGCAGTATTTT. Translating it yields CASSVGLGFGTDTQYF.